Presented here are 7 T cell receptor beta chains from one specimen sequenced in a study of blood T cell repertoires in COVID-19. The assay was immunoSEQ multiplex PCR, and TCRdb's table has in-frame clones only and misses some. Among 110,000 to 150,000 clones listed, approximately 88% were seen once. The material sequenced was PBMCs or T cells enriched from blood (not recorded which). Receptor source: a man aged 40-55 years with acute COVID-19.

The CDR3 sequence: CASSFGTGGQPQHF. The CDR3 DNA reads as TGTGCCAGCAGCTTTGGGACAGGGGGACAGCCCCAGCATTTT. The V call is TRBV7-8, the J call TRBJ1-5; 11 bases align to TRBD1. After removal of 3 bases from V and 7 bases from J, the junction contained 2 bases not matched to a gene. Germline CDR1 reads SGHVS; CDR2 reads FQNEAQ. There are 14 residues in the CDR3. Full variable domain (rest looked up from reference TRBV7-8 and TRBJ1-5): GAGVSQSPRYKVAKRGQDVALRCDPISGHVSLFWYQQALGQGPEFLTYFQNEAQLDKSGLPSDRFFAERPEGSVSTLKIQRTQQEDSAVYLCASSFGTGGQPQHFGDGTRLSIL.

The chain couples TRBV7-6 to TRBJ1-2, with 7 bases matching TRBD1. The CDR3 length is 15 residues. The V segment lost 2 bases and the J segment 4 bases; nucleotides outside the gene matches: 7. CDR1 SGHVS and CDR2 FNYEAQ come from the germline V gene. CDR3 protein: CASSLHQGEGYGYTF. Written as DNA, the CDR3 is TGTGCCAGCAGCTTACACCAGGGGGAAGGCTATGGCTACACCTTC.

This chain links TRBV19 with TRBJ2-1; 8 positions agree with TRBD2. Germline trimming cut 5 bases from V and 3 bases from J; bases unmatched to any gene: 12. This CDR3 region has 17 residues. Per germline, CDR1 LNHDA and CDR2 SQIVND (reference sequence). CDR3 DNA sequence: TGTGCCAGTAGTGGGGGGGGCCGAGCGGGAGTCTACAATGAGCAGTTCTTC. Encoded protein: CASSGGGRAGVYNEQFF.

CDR3 bases: TGTGCCAGCAGGGGACTAGCGGGAGCTCCAGATACGCAGTATTTT. Its translation: CASRGLAGAPDTQYF. V is TRBV2 and J is TRBJ2-3; 14 bases fit TRBD2. V gave up 6 bases and J gave up 4 bases; unmatched junction bases: 3. Germline V gene sequence: CDR1 SNHLY, CDR2 FYNNEI. CDR3 length: 15 residues. The whole variable domain, filled in from reference TRBV2 and TRBJ2-3, reads EPEVTQTPSHQVTQMGQEVILRCVPISNHLYFYWYRQILGQKVEFLVSFYNNEISEKSEIFDDQFSVERPDGSNFTLKIRSTKLEDSAMYFCASRGLAGAPDTQYFGPGTRLTVL.

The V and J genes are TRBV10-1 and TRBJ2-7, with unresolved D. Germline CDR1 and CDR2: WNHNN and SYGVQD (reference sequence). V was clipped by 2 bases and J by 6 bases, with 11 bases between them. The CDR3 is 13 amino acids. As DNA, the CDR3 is TGCGCCAGCAGTGAGAATTCTCTGTTCGAGCAGTACTTC. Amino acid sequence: CASSENSLFEQYF.

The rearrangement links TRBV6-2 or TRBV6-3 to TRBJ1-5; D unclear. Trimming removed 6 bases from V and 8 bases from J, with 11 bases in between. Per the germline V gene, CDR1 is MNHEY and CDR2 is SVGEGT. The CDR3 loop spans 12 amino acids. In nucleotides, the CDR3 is TGTGCCAGCAGCTTTTCTGTCGAGCCCCAGCATTTT. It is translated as CASSFSVEPQHF.

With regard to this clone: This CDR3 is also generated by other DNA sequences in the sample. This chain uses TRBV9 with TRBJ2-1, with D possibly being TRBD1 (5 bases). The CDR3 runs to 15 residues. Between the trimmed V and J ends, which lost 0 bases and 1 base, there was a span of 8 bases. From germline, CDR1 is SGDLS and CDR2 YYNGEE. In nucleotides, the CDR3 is TGTGCCAGCAGCGTAGTGTCAGGGTCCTACAATGAGCAGTTCTTC. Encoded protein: CASSVVSGSYNEQFF.